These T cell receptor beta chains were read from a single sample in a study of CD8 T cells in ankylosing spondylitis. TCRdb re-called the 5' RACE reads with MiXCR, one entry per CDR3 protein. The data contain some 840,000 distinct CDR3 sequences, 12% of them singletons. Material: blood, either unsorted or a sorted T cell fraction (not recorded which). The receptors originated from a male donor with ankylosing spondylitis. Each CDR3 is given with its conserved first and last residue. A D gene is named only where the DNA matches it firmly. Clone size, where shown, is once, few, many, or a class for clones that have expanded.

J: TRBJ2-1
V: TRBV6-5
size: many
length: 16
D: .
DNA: TGTGCCAGCAGTTACTACCCCGGACGGTTCTACAATGAGCAGTTCTTC
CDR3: CASSYYPGRFYNEQFF

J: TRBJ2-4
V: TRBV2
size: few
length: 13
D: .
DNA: TGTGCCAGCAGTGCCGGTTCTGGAAACATTCAGTACTTC
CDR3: CASSAGSGNIQYF

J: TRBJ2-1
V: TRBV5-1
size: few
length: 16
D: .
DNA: TGCGCCAGCAGCTCCCTAGGACAGAGCTCCTACAATGAGCAGTTCTTC
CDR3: CASSSLGQSSYNEQFF

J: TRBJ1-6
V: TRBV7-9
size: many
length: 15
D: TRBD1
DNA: TGTGCCAGCAGCCAGGAGACAGGGGGTACTTCACCCCTCCACTTT
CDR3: CASSQETGGTSPLHF

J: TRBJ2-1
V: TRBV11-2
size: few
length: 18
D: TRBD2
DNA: TGTGCCAGCAGCTCGAGGCCGGGACTAGCGGGAGGGGGCAATGAGCAGTTCTTC
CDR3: CASSSRPGLAGGGNEQFF

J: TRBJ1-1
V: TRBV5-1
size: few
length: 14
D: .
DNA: TGCGCCAGCAGCTTTGGAGAGAGGAACACTGAAGCTTTCTTT
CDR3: CASSFGERNTEAFF

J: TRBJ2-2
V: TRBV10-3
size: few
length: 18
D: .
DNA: TGTGCCATCAGTGCTCCTCTAAATCCCATCAAGAACACCGGGGAGCTGTTTTTT
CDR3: CAISAPLNPIKNTGELFF

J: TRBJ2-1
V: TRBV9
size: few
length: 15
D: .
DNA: TGTGCCAGCAGCGTTAAAACGGGGGCCTACAATGAGCAGTTCTTC
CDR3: CASSVKTGAYNEQFF

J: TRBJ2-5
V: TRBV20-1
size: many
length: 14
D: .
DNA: TGCAGTGCTAGAGGCTTCGGGGGGCTCGAGACCCAGTACTTC
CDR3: CSARGFGGLETQYF

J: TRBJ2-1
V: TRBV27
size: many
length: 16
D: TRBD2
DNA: TGTGCCAGCAGTTTCGGGGGAGGGCCTAGTTACAATGAGCAGTTCTTC
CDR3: CASSFGGGPSYNEQFF

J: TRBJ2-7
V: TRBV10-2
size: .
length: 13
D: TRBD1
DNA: TGCGCCAGCAGAAAGACAGGGTGGGACGAGCAGTACTTC
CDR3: CASRKTGWDEQYF

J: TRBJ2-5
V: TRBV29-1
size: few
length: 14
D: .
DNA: TGCAGCGTTTATAGGGGCTCCTTTCAAGGGACCCAGTACTTC
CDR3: CSVYRGSFQGTQYF

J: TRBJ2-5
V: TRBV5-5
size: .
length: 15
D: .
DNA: TGTGCCAGCAGCTTGCAACCCCTCACCCAAGAGACCCAGTACTTC
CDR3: CASSLQPLTQETQYF

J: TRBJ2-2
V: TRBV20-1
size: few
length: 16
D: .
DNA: TGCAGTGCTGAAGATAGGGTCCAGGCCGCCACCGGGGAGCTGTTTTTT
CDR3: CSAEDRVQAATGELFF

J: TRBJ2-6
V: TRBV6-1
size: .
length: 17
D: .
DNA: TGTGCCAGCAGTGAAGCAGCCAGGGCCTCTGGGGCCAACGTCCTGACTTTC
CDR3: CASSEAARASGANVLTF

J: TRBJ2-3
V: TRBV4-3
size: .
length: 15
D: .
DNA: TGCGCCAGCAGCCAAGACAGGGTAAACGCAGATACGCAGTATTTT
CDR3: CASSQDRVNADTQYF

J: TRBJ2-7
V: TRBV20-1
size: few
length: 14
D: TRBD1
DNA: TGCAGTGCTAGTGGTCCGGACAGGACCTACGAGCAGTACTTC
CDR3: CSASGPDRTYEQYF

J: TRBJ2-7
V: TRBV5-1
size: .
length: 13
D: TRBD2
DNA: TGCGCCAGCAGCCTAGCGGGGCGGGACGAGCAGTACTTC
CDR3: CASSLAGRDEQYF

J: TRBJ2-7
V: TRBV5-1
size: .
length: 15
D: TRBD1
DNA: TGCGCCAGCAGCTCACGATCGGGACAGAACTACGAGCAGTACTTC
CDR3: CASSSRSGQNYEQYF

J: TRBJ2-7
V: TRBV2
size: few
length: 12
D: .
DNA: TGTGCCAGCAGTTCTATGGGGTACGAGCAGTACTTC
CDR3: CASSSMGYEQYF

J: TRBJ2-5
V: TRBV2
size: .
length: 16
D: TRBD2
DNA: TGTGCCAGCAAACCAACTAGCGGGAGGGCCCAAGAGACCCAGTACTTC
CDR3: CASKPTSGRAQETQYF

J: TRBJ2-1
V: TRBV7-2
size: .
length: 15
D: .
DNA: TGTGCCAGCACCGATTTGGGCCAGGCCTACAATGAGCAGTTCTTC
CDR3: CASTDLGQAYNEQFF

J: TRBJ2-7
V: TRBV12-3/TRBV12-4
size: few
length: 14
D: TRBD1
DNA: TGTGCCAGCAGTCCGACAGGGGGATCAGGCGAGCAGTACTTC
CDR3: CASSPTGGSGEQYF

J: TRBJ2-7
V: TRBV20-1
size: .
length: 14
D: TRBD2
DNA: TGCAGTGCTGACGAGCGGGGGGTCGACTACGAGCAGTACTTC
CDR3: CSADERGVDYEQYF